This TCR beta chain stems from a study of Ad26.COV2.S vaccination and SARS-CoV-2 variants. The wider study: In the study, Ad26.COV2.S was injected intramuscularly once, or twice 56 days apart. Overall study findings and caveats: Once vaccination had occurred, spike-specific CD8+ and CD4+ T cell responses reportedly showed substantial breadth.

The repertoire was sequenced with immunoSEQ multiplex PCR; TCRdb's copy has only in-frame clones and lacks some. The sample carries some 350,000 clones, 70% to 90% recorded once. The CDR3 runs 12 residues. V was clipped by 9 bases and J by 5 bases; unmatched bases: 5. Germline loops: CDR1 MNHEY, CDR2 SVGAGI. Treatment: about 20 received Ad26.COV2.S at low or high dose, single or two shots; about 5 received placebo; per-sample allocation not given. Specimens were obtained on day 63 following the first vaccine or placebo injection. A Boston adult aged 18-55 years was the donor. Details on this clone: The antigen is undetermined. Other DNA sequences in this sample translate to the same CDR3.

The clonotype comes from a person aged 18-65 years who received the Ad26.COV2.S COVID-19 vaccine or a placebo. The chain has TRBV6-5 and TRBJ1-2, with 8 bases that match TRBD1. The sample was peripheral blood, taken in a trial of Ad26.COV2.S vaccine versus placebo. The CDR3, as DNA: TGTGCCAGTTCGAGACAGGGGTATGGCTACACCTTC. It translates to CASSRQGYGYTF.